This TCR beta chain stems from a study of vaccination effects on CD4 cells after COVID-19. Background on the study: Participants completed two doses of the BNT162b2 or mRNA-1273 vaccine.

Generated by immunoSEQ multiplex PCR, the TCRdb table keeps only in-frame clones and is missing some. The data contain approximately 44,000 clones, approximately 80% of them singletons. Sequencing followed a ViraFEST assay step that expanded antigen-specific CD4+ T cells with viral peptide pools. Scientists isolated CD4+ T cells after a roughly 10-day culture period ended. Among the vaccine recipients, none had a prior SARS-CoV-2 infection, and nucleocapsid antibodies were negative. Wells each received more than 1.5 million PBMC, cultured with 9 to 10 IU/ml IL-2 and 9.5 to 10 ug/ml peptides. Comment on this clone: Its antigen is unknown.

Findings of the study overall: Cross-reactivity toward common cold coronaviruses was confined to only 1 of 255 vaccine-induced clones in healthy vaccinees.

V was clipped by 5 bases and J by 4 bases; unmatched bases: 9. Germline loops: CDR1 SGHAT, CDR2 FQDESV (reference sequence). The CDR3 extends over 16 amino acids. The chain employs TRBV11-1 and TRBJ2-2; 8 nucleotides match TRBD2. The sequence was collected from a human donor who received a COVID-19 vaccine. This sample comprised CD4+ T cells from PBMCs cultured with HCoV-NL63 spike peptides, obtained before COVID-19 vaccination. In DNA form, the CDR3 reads TGTGCCAGCAGCCCGCTGGGCGGGGGGACCACCGGGGAGCTGTTTTTT. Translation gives CASSPLGGGTTGELFF.